This T cell receptor beta chain was captured by sequencing in a study of blood T cell repertoires in COVID-19. Study-wide background: From the United States, Italy and Spain came samples of acute and convalescent COVID-19. PBMCs, B-cell-depleted T cells, or T cells provided the cDNA or gDNA that made up the material.

In the original workflow: Researchers report that nucleated cell counts were estimated from reference gene primer amplification. Clones were read by immunoSEQ multiplex PCR, and TCRdb kept only the in-frame ones, dropping some. That table supplies the V and J calls and clone size; D and trimming were determined from the DNA. In the table there are 71,000 or so clones, roughly four fifths of which are singletons. The sample was peripheral blood. The source of this sequence is a man aged 50 to 60 with acute or convalescent COVID-19.

CDR3 protein: CASSQEEAAEQYF. In DNA form, the CDR3 reads TGCGCCAGCAGCCAAGAAGAGGCGGCCGAGCAGTACTTC. V is TRBV4-3 and J is TRBJ2-7; no reliable D call. Trimming took off 0 bases at V and 6 bases at J, with 9 bases between the two ends. CDR1 is LGHNA and CDR2 is YSLEER in the germline V gene. The CDR3 runs 13 residues.